This T cell receptor (beta chain) appears in the sequencing data of a study of CXCR3-negative and CXCR3-positive naive CD8 T cells (dated by TCRdb to between 2017 and 2020). About the full investigation: Around 140 million TRB reads were obtained in total, roughly 1.5 +/- 0.3 million reads per library. Diversity and physicochemical repertoire analyses covered some ten donors pooled from two independent experiments. Naive subsets from about five donors and memory cells from 3 donors were included in the TRBV-TRBJ cluster analysis. Broad study findings and their caveats: Because surface CD5, which has been linked to self-reactivity in mice, was comparable between naive subsets, TCR interaction strength was also inferred from TRB CDR3 physicochemical properties. Comparably high repertoire diversity was found in both naive subsets, whereas much lower repertoire diversity was found in memory CD8+ T cells. Naive CXCR3-negative and CXCR3-positive cells from the same donor showed similar TRBV-TRBJ usage, whereas memory cells showed distinct patterns. CXCR3 expression partially decreased after cryopreservation, so most assays used freshly isolated PBMCs. Compared with CXCR3-negative naive cells, CXCR3-positive naive cells had TRB CDR3s with higher hydrophobicity (lower Kidera factor 4), lower energy, and higher strength and volume indices.

Remarks on this clonotype: Its recognized antigen is unknown.

Inclusive of the bounding cysteine and phenylalanine, the CDR3 is 14 residues long. No DNA has been recorded. Sequencing took place on a NextSeq 550. The Human TCR Profiling Kit (MiLaboratory) was used to prepare UMI-labeled 5' RACE TRB cDNA libraries. The full amount of extracted RNA was used for cDNA synthesis, and the full amount of resulting cDNA was used for PCR amplification. The libraries were made side by side, with each library going through the same number of PCR cycles. As for how the authors treated the data: MIGEC and MiXCR extracted about 50,000 +/- 10,000 unique UMI-labeled TRB cDNA molecules per library, requiring at least two reads per UMI. Each library averaged roughly 36,000 +/- 9,600 functional in-frame TRB CDR3 nucleotide clonotypes without stop codons. After downsampling to 5000 UMI-labeled TRB molecules per sample, diversity metrics, including normalized Shannon-Wiener and Chao1, were computed in VDJtools. VDJtools computed clonotype-size-weighted physicochemical properties of the central five CDR3 residues: interaction energy, strength, volume and Kidera factor 4. TCRdb reprocessed the reads and lists each CDR3 protein sequence as a single entry, with no DNA. Here the V and J calls rest on TCRdb's processing, not on the authors' analysis. Per the sample table, the count is around 63,000 distinct CDR3 sequences. The ten biggest clones cover around 5% of the sample.

For every CD8+ T cell subset, approximately 300,000 cells were flow-sorted straight into RLT lysis buffer, and each subset was sorted in triplicate. To exclude memory contaminants, naive CD8+ T cells were stringently defined as CD45RO-CCR7+CD27+CD95-. Using standard density gradient centrifugation, peripheral blood mononuclear cells were isolated from buffy coats. Naive CXCR3-negative and CXCR3-positive CD8+ T cells were flow-sorted on a FACSAria III. Total RNA was extracted from sorted cells using an RNeasy Mini Kit. The source is a human donor in good health. Some clones in this sample may be carry-over from other donors' samples. This sequence uses TRBV12-3 or TRBV12-4 and TRBJ1-1; the TCRdb D gene call, TRBD1, has no DNA to confirm it. Sequences were obtained from naive CXCR3+ CD8+ T cells from blood. Explained via the paper, the cell subset or site label denotes: CD45RO-CCR7+CD27+CD95- naive CD8+ T cells expressing CXCR3 (TNR3+). CDR3 region: CASSFRQGSAEAFF.